This T cell receptor (beta chain) was obtained from a study of tumor-infiltrating lymphocytes in localized non-small cell lung cancer. Study context: The cohort mixed smokers and never-smokers, several histologies, and some post-neoadjuvant-chemotherapy samples.

The length of the CDR3 is 17 residues. V gave up 4 bases and J gave up 0 bases; unmatched junction bases: 8. Germline CDR1 is SGDLS and CDR2 is YYNGEE. TCRdb's copy holds only in-frame clones and misses some; the assay was immunoSEQ multiplex PCR. The sample contains around 13,000 clones, 68% of which appear only once. The TCR comes from a human donor with non-small cell lung cancer. The chain is built from TRBV9 and TRBJ1-5; 9 nucleotides agree with TRBD1. The sample comprised uninvolved lung tissue not adjacent to the tumor. The CDR3 sequence is CASSPGTGTYSNQPQHF. Written as DNA, the CDR3 is TGTGCCAGCAGCCCCGGGACAGGGACTTATAGCAATCAGCCCCAGCATTTT.